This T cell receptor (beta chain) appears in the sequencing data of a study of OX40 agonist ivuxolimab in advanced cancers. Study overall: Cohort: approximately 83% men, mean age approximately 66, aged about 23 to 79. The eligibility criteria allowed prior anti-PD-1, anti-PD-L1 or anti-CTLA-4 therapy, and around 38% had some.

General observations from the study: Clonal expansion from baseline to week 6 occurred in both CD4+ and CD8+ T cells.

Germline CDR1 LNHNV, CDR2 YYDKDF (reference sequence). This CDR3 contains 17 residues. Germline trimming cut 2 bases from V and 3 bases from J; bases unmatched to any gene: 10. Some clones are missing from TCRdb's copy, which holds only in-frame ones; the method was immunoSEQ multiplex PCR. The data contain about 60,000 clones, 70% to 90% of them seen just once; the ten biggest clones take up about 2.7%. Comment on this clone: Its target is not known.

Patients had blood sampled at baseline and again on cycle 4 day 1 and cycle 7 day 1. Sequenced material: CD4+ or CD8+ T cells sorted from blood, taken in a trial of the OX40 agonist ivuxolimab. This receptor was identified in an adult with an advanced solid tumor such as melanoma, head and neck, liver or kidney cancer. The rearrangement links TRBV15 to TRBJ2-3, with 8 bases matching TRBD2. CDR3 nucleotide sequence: TGTGCCACCAGCAGAACAACAGGCGGCGGGGGGACAGATACGCAGTATTTT. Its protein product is CATSRTTGGGGTDTQYF.